This note documents a single T cell receptor beta chain sequence. What it binds is unknown. The source of the sample is a study of T cells in Graves' hyperthyroidism and ophthalmopathy. Graves' hyperthyroidism qualified as stable when ophthalmopathy did not progress within 18 months. Each diagnosis drew on symptoms, thyroxine, TRAb, thyroid ultrasound and orbital computed tomography findings. Overall study findings and caveats: Ophthalmopathy, which appeared later, was predicted by the model a median around 6 months before onset. Among clonotypes expanded in thyroid above 0.001, most were also found in blood.

CDR1 is SQVTM and CDR2 is ANQGSEA in the germline V gene. The CDR3 sequence is 11 residues long. Trimming removed 1 base at V and 7 bases at J, with 7 bases between. RNA transcripts yielded amplified TCR beta CDR3 regions. When the TCR CDR3 underwent first-round RT-PCR, the HTBI primer set was used. TCRdb ran MiXCR on the multiplex PCR reads and lists one entry per CDR3 protein. The sample has 530,000 or so distinct CDR3 sequences, roughly 50% seen once. Sequencing was performed on peripheral blood or thyroid tissue (not recorded which). This rearrangement joins TRBV29-1 to TRBJ1-2; the D is unclear. This sequence originates from a young woman with Graves' hyperthyroidism. The CDR3 nucleotides read TGCAGCGTTGAAGTCGCATCTGGCTACACCTTC. Its protein is CSVEVASGYTF.